This T cell receptor beta chain stems from a study of response to subunit inactivated influenza vaccine. Findings and limits, study-wide: Few additional T cells are recruited per seasonal influenza vaccination, authors suggested.

In TCRdb, the RT-PCR reads were re-called with MiXCR into one record per CDR3 protein. This table holds more than 450,000 distinct CDR3 sequences, about 12% found once. The CDR3 sequence is 12 residues long. V was trimmed by 5 bases and J by 7 bases, leaving 11 bases between them. This clonotype appeared a few times. The antigen is unknown. The specimen comprised PBMCs from blood, sampled on the day of vaccination. This TCR came from a middle-aged man who received an inactivated influenza vaccine. This chain connects TRBV12-3 or TRBV12-4 to TRBJ1-2; D is unresolved. DNA of the CDR3: TGTGCCAGCAGTAACCGACACCTTGGCTACACCTTC. This gives the protein CASSNRHLGYTF.